The T cell receptor (beta chain) described here comes from a study of blood T cell repertoires in COVID-19. The wider study: Sites across the United States, Italy and Spain contributed samples from acute and convalescent COVID-19. Sample material is recorded as cDNA or gDNA derived from T cells, B-cell-depleted T cells, or PBMCs.

V trimming: 4 bases; J trimming: 2 bases; junction bases outside the gene matches: 10. Germline V gene data show CDR1 as MGHRA and CDR2 as YSYEKL. This CDR3 is built from 16 residues. Methods used by the authors: Amplification of reference gene primers was used by the study to estimate nucleated cell counts. Method: immunoSEQ multiplex PCR; TCRdb's copy keeps in-frame clones and lacks some. V and J calls and clone size are given by that table; D and trimming were obtained from the DNA. The repertoire has 130,000 or so clones, 70% to 90% of them found once; the top ten carry about 1.5%. The rearrangement uses TRBV4-1 and TRBJ2-7; TRBD2 aligns across 8 bases. Sequenced input: peripheral blood. This receptor was taken from a woman aged 60-70 years with acute or convalescent COVID-19. The CDR3 loop is CASSLLGAGGPYEQYF. The CDR3 coding sequence is TGCGCCAGCAGCCTTCTGGGTGCGGGGGGACCCTACGAGCAGTACTTC.